This T cell receptor (beta chain) was recovered during a study of Graves' ophthalmopathy and Graves' hyperthyroidism. None of the included patients had other autoimmune diseases, uncontrolled infections, pregnancy or lactation, as these led to exclusion. The sequenced template was RNA, covering the TCR beta CDR3 region. First-round RT-PCR relied on HTBI primers, and a second-round multiplex PCR came next. Via MiXCR, TCRdb re-called the multiplex PCR reads, giving one row per CDR3 protein. The repertoire holds 650,000 to 900,000 distinct CDR3 sequences, with 40% as singletons. Per germline, CDR1 SQVTM and CDR2 ANQGSEA. The CDR3 totals 8 residues, both ends included. This clonotype was found once. Without the conserved terminal phenylalanine or tryptophan, this CDR3 likely stems from a read error. The DNA is omitted, as the CDR3 cannot be located on it reliably, and the CDR3 follows TCRdb's listing.

Specimen: peripheral blood. The chain links TRBV29-1 to TRBJ2-6; the DNA was not compared with TRBD2, the D call given in the table. The TCR originated in an adult man with Graves' ophthalmopathy. This chain's CDR3 is CSVEESTS.